This TCR beta chain is drawn from a study of blood T cell repertoires in COVID-19. Participants had their cohort set by participant-reported clinical history. Under the authors' procedure: The authors estimated nucleated cell counts from reference gene primer amplification. Generated by immunoSEQ multiplex PCR, the TCRdb table keeps only in-frame clones and is missing some. The V and J calls and the clone size are those of that table, but D and trimming were determined from the DNA. In the table there are roughly 130,000 clones, 84% of which are singletons. Per germline, CDR1 MDHEN and CDR2 SYDVKM. This CDR3 contains 17 residues. V shed 5 bases and J 4 bases; nucleotides not matched to a gene: 8.

This sequence originates from a woman aged 30 to 39 who had recovered from COVID-19. The chain has TRBV28 and TRBJ2-3; 14 bases agree with TRBD2. Sequencing used PBMCs or T cells enriched from blood (not recorded which). CDR3 protein: CASSEWGLAGEADTQYF. The CDR3 DNA follows: TGTGCCAGCAGTGAATGGGGACTAGCGGGAGAGGCAGATACGCAGTATTTT.